Below, 18 T cell receptor beta chains from the same sample are listed, as sequenced in a study of T cells after yellow fever vaccination. MiXCR, applied by TCRdb to the 5' RACE reads, yields one record per CDR3 protein. The sample records over 35,000 distinct CDR3 sequences, around 6.8% being singletons. Sequencing used PBMCs, either bulk or a sorted T-cell subset (CD4+, CD8+, memory, or dextramer-sorted; not recorded which), obtained 45 days after the yellow fever booster vaccination. The source is a man under 40 who received the YFV17D yellow fever vaccine.

This clonotype was seen repeatedly, ten times or more. The rearrangement uses TRBV7-3 and TRBJ2-2, with D tentatively TRBD2 (5 bases). Germline V gene lookup returns CDR1 SGHTA and CDR2 FQGTGA. V lost 5 bases and J lost 0, with 10 bases in between. The CDR3 is 15 amino acids. CDR3 nucleotides: TGTGCCAGCAGCACCGACGGGACGAACACCGGGGAGCTGTTTTTT. This codes for CASSTDGTNTGELFF.

This clonotype was counted many times. The chain employs TRBV4-3 and TRBJ1-5; 8 positions agree with TRBD1. V trimming: 5 bases; J trimming: 7 bases; junction bases outside the gene matches: 19. Germline V gives CDR1 LGHNA, CDR2 YSLEER. This CDR3 contains 18 residues. CDR3 loop: CASSIKVTGRGHFQPQHF. The CDR3 DNA reads TGCGCCAGCAGCATCAAGGTAACGGGCAGGGGGCATTTCCAGCCCCAGCATTTT.

The sample holds many counts of this clonotype. This chain connects TRBV6-1 to TRBJ2-2, with TRBD2 identical over 7 bases. Germline CDR1 reads MNHNS; CDR2 reads SASEGT. Trimming removed 3 bases from V and 6 bases from J; junction bases left unmatched: 4. CDR3 length: 14 residues. The CDR3 DNA reads TGTGCCAGCAGTGATGGGGGGGGAGCCGGGGAGCTGTTTTTT. This encodes CASSDGGGAGELFF.

This clonotype was seen more than once but under ten times. This chain links TRBV4-3 with TRBJ2-3, with D possibly TRBD1 on 5 matching bases. The V gene's germline CDR1 is LGHNA and CDR2 YSLEER. The CDR3 covers 15 residues. V lost 0 bases and J 6 bases, leaving 13 bases between the germline ends. The CDR3 DNA follows: TGCGCCAGCAGCCAAGAAGGCCAGGGTGGGGATACGCAGTATTTT. It codes for CASSQEGQGGDTQYF.

This clonotype was detected many times. The chain links TRBV7-9 to TRBJ2-7; D is possibly TRBD2 (5 bases). This CDR3 comprises 14 residues. Germline V gives CDR1 SEHNR, CDR2 FQNEAQ (reference sequence). Trimming pared 1 base from V and 5 bases from J, leaving 12 bases between. CDR3 sequence (DNA): TGTGCCAGCAGCTTAGACCGGGGAACGCACGAGCAGTACTTC. This sequence encodes CASSLDRGTHEQYF.

The rearrangement joins TRBV12-3 or TRBV12-4 to TRBJ2-2; 9 bases are shared with TRBD2. Germline trimming cut 4 bases from V and 7 bases from J; bases unmatched to any gene: 10. The CDR3 is 16 amino acids. The CDR3 spells CASSWGREGRNGELFF. The DNA of the CDR3 is TGTGCCAGCAGTTGGGGGCGGGAGGGGAGGAACGGGGAGCTGTTTTTT.

The J gene is TRBJ2-5, the V gene TRBV4-1; no clear D gene. The germline V and J ends were trimmed by 0 bases and 10 bases, with 12 bases remaining between them. The germline CDR1 and CDR2 sequences are MGHRA and YSYEKL. The CDR3 has 13 amino acids. CDR3 nucleotide sequence: TGCGCCAGCAGCCAAGATCTCCCGTGGGGCCAGTACTTC. Its protein is CASSQDLPWGQYF.

The table lists this clonotype with many counts. One end of the junction varies from germline; a read error may be responsible. This chain links TRBV7-7 with TRBJ1-5, with D hard to call. The length of the CDR3 is 13 residues. CDR1 and CDR2 from the germline V gene are SSHAT and FNYEAQ (reference sequence). CDR3 sequence (DNA): TGTGCTAGCAGCGCAAGCCTCGGCCAGCCCCAGCATTTT. Its translation is CASSASLGQPQHF. The full variable domain, completed using reference TRBV7-7 and TRBJ1-5, is GAGVSQSPRYKVTKRGQDVTLRCDPISSHATLYWYQQALGQGPEFLTYFNYEAQPDKSGLPSDRFSAERPEGSISTLTIQRTEQRDSAMYRCASSASLGQPQHFGDGTRLSIL.

By frequency in the sample, this clonotype is medium-sized. This rearrangement joins TRBV5-1 to TRBJ1-2; 9 nucleotides agree with TRBD1. This CDR3 has 15 residues. Germline values: CDR1 SGHRS, CDR2 YFSETQ. V lost 4 bases to trimming and J lost 8 bases; unmatched junction nucleotides: 12. The CDR3 sequence: CASSRPGTGIIGYTF. CDR3 DNA sequence: TGCGCCAGCAGCCGTCCCGGGACAGGGATCATCGGCTACACCTTC.

The chain joins TRBV7-8 to TRBJ2-4; possibly TRBD2 for D (6 bases). CDR1 SGHVS and CDR2 FQNEAQ come from the germline V gene. V was cut by 0 bases and J by 9 bases, with 18 bases left in between. The CDR3 extends over 16 amino acids. The CDR3, as DNA: TGTGCCAGCAGCTTAGCAATAGGGGTCGGGGGTGGCATTCAGTACTTC. Translation gives CASSLAIGVGGGIQYF.

This chain connects TRBV9 to TRBJ2-1, with D possibly TRBD2 on 6 matching bases. There are 14 residues in the CDR3. Trimming removed 3 bases at V and 7 bases at J, with 14 bases between. In germline, CDR1 is SGDLS, CDR2 YYNGEE. The CDR3 reads CASSAGVSGNEQFF. For the CDR3, the DNA is TGTGCCAGCAGCGCCGGGGTCAGCGGGAATGAGCAGTTCTTC.

At least ten counts were recorded for this clonotype. The rearrangement links TRBV5-6 to TRBJ2-7, with a weak D call TRBD2 (6 bases). Germline V gene lookup returns CDR1 SGHDT and CDR2 YYEEEE. V was cut by 4 bases and J by 6 bases, with 11 bases left in between. The CDR3 consists of 12 residues. This CDR3 reads CASSPAGSEQYF. The CDR3 nucleotides are TGTGCCAGCAGCCCGGCGGGATCCGAGCAGTACTTC.

The chain carries TRBV19 and TRBJ1-1; possibly TRBD1 for D (6 bases). The CDR3 runs to 13 residues. Deletions cut 9 bases from V and 3 bases from J, with 14 bases between. Germline CDR1 reads LNHDA; CDR2 reads SQIVND (reference sequence). The CDR3, as DNA: TGTGCCAGACGTAGGGGGACGGACACTGAAGCTTTCTTT. Amino acids: CARRRGTDTEAFF.

This clonotype came up many times. V usage is TRBV5-1 and J usage is TRBJ2-7, with TRBD2 identical over 7 bases. Germline CDR1 SGHRS, CDR2 YFSETQ. V trimming: 3 bases; J trimming: 2 bases; junction bases outside the gene matches: 8. The CDR3 spans 15 residues. CDR3 coding DNA: TGCGCCAGCAGCTATAAAGGAGCGGGACCCTACGAGCAGTACTTC. Its translation is CASSYKGAGPYEQYF. Variable domain in full (rest from reference TRBV5-1 and TRBJ2-7): KAGVTQTPRYLIKTRGQQVTLSCSPISGHRSVSWYQQTPGQGLQFLFEYFSETQRNKGNFPGRFSGRQFSNSRSEMNVSTLELGDSALYLCASSYKGAGPYEQYFGPGTRLTVT.

This clonotype has only a few counts. The chain joins TRBV7-9 to TRBJ2-7, with D possibly TRBD2 on 7 matching bases. V dropped 5 bases and J dropped 11 bases, with 19 bases sitting between them. The germline V gene has CDR1 SEHNR and CDR2 FQNEAQ (reference sequence). CDR3 size: 13 residues. CDR3 protein: CASSPSRLGGEYF. Written as DNA, the CDR3 is TGTGCCAGCAGCCCATCCCGCCTAGGGGGGGAGTACTTC.

This clonotype was detected ten times or more. The chain links TRBV29-1 to TRBJ2-2; 8 positions agree with TRBD1. The CDR3 spans 13 residues. Germline-derived CDR1 and CDR2 are SQVTM and ANQGSEA. V was pared by 8 bases and J by 5 bases, with 7 bases of the junction left unmatched. The CDR3: CSYRTGLTGELFF. The CDR3 bases are TGCAGCTACAGGACAGGGTTAACCGGGGAGCTGTTTTTT.

This clonotype came up many times. The rearrangement joins TRBV9 to TRBJ1-1; D not certain. Per the germline V gene, CDR1 is SGDLS and CDR2 is YYNGEE. The CDR3 loop spans 14 amino acids. V lost 0 bases to trimming and J lost 2 bases, with 8 bases between them. The CDR3 is CASSVAPRNTEAFF. CDR3 DNA: TGTGCCAGCAGCGTAGCCCCCAGAAACACTGAAGCTTTCTTT.

The table lists this clonotype with a few counts. The chain is built from TRBV3-1 and TRBJ2-5; no clear D gene. The CDR3 has 11 residues. Germline V gene sequence: CDR1 LGHDT, CDR2 YNNKEL (reference sequence). V was cut by 4 bases and J by 5 bases, with 5 bases left in between. CDR3 bases: TGTGCCAGCAGCCGAGAGGAGACCCAGTACTTC. This gives the protein CASSREETQYF.